This T cell receptor (beta chain) derives from a study of blood T cells in healthy people across ages (dated by TCRdb to between 2014 and 2017). Background on the whole study: Template switching captured roughly one uniquely barcoded TCR beta cDNA molecule per two T cells in model experiments. The study measured age-related changes in TCR beta repertoire diversity using deep sequencing normalized with unique cDNA molecular identifiers. Donors were grouped into four age groups: young (average about 15 years), middle-aged (around 39), aged (roughly 67) and long-lived (about 82). For two donors (one aged 18 to 30 and one aged 80 or older), the study analyzed two additional independent replicas of 1 million unique cDNA reads from the same blood draw. To avoid experimental bias, donors of different ages were spread randomly across the sequencing lanes.

Receptor amplification or capture employed 5' RACE. TCRdb names Illumina HiSeq 2500 as the instrument used. A second PCR of roughly 6 to 11 cycles was run with a J-beta primer mix and a sample-barcoded 5' primer. A template-switch 5' adaptor carrying 12 random nucleotides introduced a unique molecular identifier onto each TCR beta cDNA molecule. Each sample yielded at least 2.5 million CDR3-containing paired-end reads. All of the RNA was converted into first-strand cDNA using the Mint cDNA synthesis kit, with a TRBC-specific oligonucleotide serving as the primer. After uracil-DNA glycosylase treatment, a first 18-cycle PCR used universal primers M1SS and BC2_uni_R on all cDNA. The study's own analysis went as follows. Normalization of each sample was performed by random selection of 1 million high-quality reads, each carrying a distinct molecular identifier. Instead of being binned into consensus sequences, reads that shared molecular identifiers were thrown out. MiTCR, with a Q25 quality threshold and the strictest error-elimination algorithm, was used for CDR3 identification, clonotype clustering and error correction. Lower-bound total TCR beta diversity was estimated with a nonparametric unseen species model using Euler transformation. TCRdb took the public reads, trimmed them with fastp at Q25, ran MiXCR for clone calling and kept in-frame beta chains. Each CDR3 protein gets just one entry, which takes the most common genes and DNA from the rows behind it. The V and J calls here are based on TCRdb, not the publication. The sample yields roughly 500,000 distinct CDR3 sequences; roughly 29% were counted once. Jointly, the top ten make up roughly 20% of the sample.

Donors were under 40 systemically healthy Caucasian individuals from Russia aged roughly 6 to 100 years. Each donor gave roughly 9.5 milliliters of peripheral blood, collected into EDTA-treated Vacutainer tubes. Ficoll-Paque density-gradient centrifugation was used to isolate PBMCs, with at least 7 million per sample. Total RNA was extracted from PBMCs with Trizol reagent, with at least 5 micrograms obtained per sample. The percentages of naive CD45RAhigh/CD27high T cells were determined by flow cytometry on a PBMC aliquot from every donor. The CDR3 runs 13 amino acids, cysteine and phenylalanine included. Just the 39-base CDR3 DNA is kept, in frame starting at base 1. V lost 3 bases and J lost 5 bases; the stretch between them is 10 bases long. CDR1 SGHVS and CDR2 FNYEAQ were looked up in the germline V gene. As regards this clonotype: The antigen it binds to is not known. No much larger clone exists at a distance of one base, and base qualities are not known.

Summary of the overall study and its limitations: Since profiling was done on bulk unsorted PBMCs, naive and antigen-experienced compartments could not be conclusively compared. Compared with the aged group, more naive CD4+ T cells, fewer expanded clones and increased TCR diversity were shown by the long-lived group, suggesting age selection. A strong correlation was found between observed TCR beta diversity and the percentage of naive T cells measured by flow cytometry. Estimates of total diversity from one million sequenced T cells were regarded as lower bounds and underestimates. Observed TCR beta diversity per million T cells fell roughly linearly with age, and a significant reduction was already apparent by age roughly 40. The CMV infection status of donors was not known, potentially confounding age-related changes in expanded clonotypes.

The chain employs TRBV7-6 and TRBJ1-1; D gene: possibly TRBD1, on 5 matching bases. The sequenced material came from blood. The TCR comes from a woman in her seventies in good health. CDR3 protein: CASSFSQGTEAFF. The DNA is TGTGCCAGCAGCTTTTCCCAGGGTACTGAAGCTTTCTTT.